The TCR beta chain described here comes from a study of vaccination and CD4 T cells after COVID-19. The Oncomine TCR Beta short-read assay generated sequence data from the DNA of cultured CD4+ T cells. Cultured CD4+ T cells were the source of extracted genomic DNA. TCRdb processed the PCR reads anew with MiXCR; each CDR3 protein has one entry. The data show 4,500 to 6,000 distinct CDR3 sequences, roughly two thirds seen once. The sample holds one count of this clonotype. Its cognate antigen is unknown. The treatment is: roughly ten-day PBMC culture with coronavirus spike peptide pools or control peptides (ViraFEST assay). It was with around 9.6 IU/ml IL-2 and 8 to 10 ug/ml peptide pools that 1.5 million to 2 million PBMCs per well were cultured. The CDR3 is 16 amino acids. The germline gives CDR1 SGHRS, CDR2 YFSETQ. V gave up 3 bases and J gave up 0 bases; unmatched junction bases: 8.

Material for sequencing was CD4+ T cells from blood, cultured in vitro. The gene calls are TRBV5-1 and TRBJ1-2; 7 bases map to TRBD1. This TCR was recovered from a human donor who had recovered from COVID-19. The CDR3 DNA follows: TGCGCCAGCAGCTACTCCACCGGGACAGCTAACTATGGCTACACCTTC. It translates to CASSYSTGTANYGYTF.